This T cell receptor (beta chain) was captured in a study of long-term antiretroviral therapy in people with HIV. The study, taken as a whole, reports: Blood dating 2004 to 2017 may reflect older ART regimens.

From each donor, at least one pre-ART PBMC sample and at least two post-ART PBMC samples were obtained. Turning to this clone: Its cognate antigen is unknown.

CDR1 GTSNPN and CDR2 SVGIG come from the germline V gene (reference sequence). The length of the CDR3 is 12 residues. The V end lost 2 bases, the J end lost 0 bases, and 4 bases lay between the germline ends. Sequencing used immunoSEQ v3.0 at survey level. Some clones are missing from TCRdb's copy, which holds only in-frame ones; the method was immunoSEQ multiplex PCR. The sample carries roughly 28,000 clones, 95% recorded once. This receptor was identified in a man aged 25-40 years with HIV. Sequenced material: unsorted PBMCs, taken 5.3 years after starting antiretroviral therapy. This chain uses TRBV30 with TRBJ2-5; D is undetermined. The CDR3 loop reads CAWSQYQETQYF. Here the CDR3 DNA reads TGTGCCTGGAGTCAGTACCAAGAGACCCAGTACTTC.